This TCR beta chain was sequenced for a study of CD8+ T cells in alopecia areata. General study results and limits: Alphabeta T cells residing in normal skin are also sequenced in scalp samples.

As to this clone: What it binds is not known.

Investigators isolated RNA and reverse transcribed it into cDNA to act as the sequencing template. Data came from immunoSEQ multiplex PCR; TCRdb stores just in-frame clones and leaves some out. The table lists about 110,000 clones, 55% to 75% of them singletons, with less than 25% in the top ten. Germline V gene lookup returns CDR1 SQVTM and CDR2 ANQGSEA. Trimming removed 6 bases at V and 1 base at J, with 6 bases between. This CDR3 contains 11 residues. The sequenced sample was CD8+ T cells sorted from blood. The sequence derives from a human donor in good health. The V call is TRBV29-1, the J call TRBJ1-1, with unresolved D. The CDR3 DNA follows: TGCAGCGTGTATAAGAACACTGAAGCTTTCTTT. Amino acids: CSVYKNTEAFF.